The source of this TCR beta chain is a study of Ad26.COV2.S vaccination and SARS-CoV-2 variants. Study findings and constraints: Analytic work on TCR breadth and depth might have understated the full extent of total T cell responses.

Of note for this clone: Its antigen remains unidentified.

Libraries were prepared by immunoSEQ multiplex PCR; TCRdb keeps only in-frame clonotypes and omits some of them. The sample has 300,000 to 400,000 clones, just under 85% seen once; the top ten hold around 2%. As for treatment: about 20 received Ad26.COV2.S at low or high dose, single or two shots; about 5 received placebo; per-sample allocation not given. Each sample was drawn 63 days after the first injection (of vaccine or placebo). This specimen was peripheral blood, taken in a trial of Ad26.COV2.S vaccine versus placebo. This TCR came from a person aged 18-65 years who received the Ad26.COV2.S COVID-19 vaccine or a placebo.

The CDR3 coding sequence is TGTGCCAGCAGTTTCAGGGGGCACAATGAGCAGTTCTTC. Translated: CASSFRGHNEQFF. This chain connects TRBV12-3 or TRBV12-4 to TRBJ2-1, with 8 bases matching TRBD1. V shed 3 bases, J shed 5 bases, and the junction held 0 bases outside the gene matches. The CDR3 is 13 residues long.